This T cell receptor (beta chain) was profiled in a study of CD8+ T cells in alopecia areata. Study in general: Patients in the treated group were given tofacitinib by mouth, 5 to 10 mg twice a day.

Findings and limits, study-wide: Sequenced scalp T cells also include alphabeta T cells resident in normal skin. TCR sharing across patients was less clear than in mice, possibly HLA-related.

Extraction and reverse transcription of RNA yielded cDNA as the sequencing template. Sequenced by immunoSEQ multiplex PCR; TCRdb stores in-frame clones only, minus some. The table has 150,000 to 200,000 clones, 50% to 70% seen once; the top ten hold roughly 14%. On this clone itself: Its antigen is undetermined.

CDR1 is MNHEY, CDR2 SMNVEV, per germline (reference sequence). V was shortened by 2 bases and J by 2 bases, with 9 bases between the two germline ends. The CDR3 spans 15 residues. Researchers picked out CD4+ and CD8+ T cells from PBMCs by sorting. The sample was CD4+ T cells sorted from blood, taken at week 0. This TCR derives from a human donor with alopecia areata. The gene calls are TRBV27 and TRBJ2-2, with D unresolved. The CDR3: CASSLSGTNTGELFF. In DNA, the CDR3 is TGTGCCAGCAGTTTAAGTGGAACAAACACCGGGGAGCTGTTTTTT.